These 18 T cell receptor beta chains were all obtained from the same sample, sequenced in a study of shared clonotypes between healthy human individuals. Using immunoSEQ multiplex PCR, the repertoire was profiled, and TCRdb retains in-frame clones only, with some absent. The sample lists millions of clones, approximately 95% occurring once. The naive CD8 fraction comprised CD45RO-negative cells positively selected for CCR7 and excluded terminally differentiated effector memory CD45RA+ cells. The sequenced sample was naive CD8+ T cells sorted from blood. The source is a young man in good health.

CDR3 sequence: CASEREETTGELFF. DNA of the CDR3: TGTGCCTCGGAGCGGGAAGAGACCACCGGGGAGCTGTTTTTT. The V and J genes are TRBV30 and TRBJ2-2, with 7 positions matching TRBD2. V gave up 7 bases and J gave up 4 bases; unmatched junction bases: 9. This CDR3 is built from 14 residues. The germline gives CDR1 GTSNPN, CDR2 SVGIG (reference sequence).

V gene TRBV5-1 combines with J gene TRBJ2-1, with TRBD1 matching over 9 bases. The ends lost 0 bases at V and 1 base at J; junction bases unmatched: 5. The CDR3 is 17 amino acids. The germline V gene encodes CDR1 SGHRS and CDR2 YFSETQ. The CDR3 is CASSLGQGVPSYNEQFF. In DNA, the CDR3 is TGCGCCAGCAGCTTGGGACAGGGGGTTCCTTCCTACAATGAGCAGTTCTTC.

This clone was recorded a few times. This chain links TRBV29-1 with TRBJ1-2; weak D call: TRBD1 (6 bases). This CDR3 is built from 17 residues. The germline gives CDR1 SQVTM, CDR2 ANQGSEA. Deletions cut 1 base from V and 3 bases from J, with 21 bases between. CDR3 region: CSVEGGAGPWGDYGYTF. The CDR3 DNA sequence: TGCAGCGTTGAAGGGGGGGCCGGACCCTGGGGCGACTATGGCTACACCTTC.

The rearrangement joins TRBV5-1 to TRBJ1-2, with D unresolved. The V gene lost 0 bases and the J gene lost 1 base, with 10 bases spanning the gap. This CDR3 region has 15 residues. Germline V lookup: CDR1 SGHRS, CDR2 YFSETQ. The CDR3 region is CASSLADWGNYGYTF. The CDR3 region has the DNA TGCGCCAGCAGCTTGGCCGACTGGGGTAACTATGGCTACACCTTC.

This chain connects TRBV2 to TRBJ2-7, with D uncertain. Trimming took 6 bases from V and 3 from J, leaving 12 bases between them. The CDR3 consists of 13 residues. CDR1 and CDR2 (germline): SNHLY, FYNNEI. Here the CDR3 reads CASSDGPGYEQYF. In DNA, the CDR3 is TGTGCCAGCAGCGACGGACCCGGCTACGAGCAGTACTTC.

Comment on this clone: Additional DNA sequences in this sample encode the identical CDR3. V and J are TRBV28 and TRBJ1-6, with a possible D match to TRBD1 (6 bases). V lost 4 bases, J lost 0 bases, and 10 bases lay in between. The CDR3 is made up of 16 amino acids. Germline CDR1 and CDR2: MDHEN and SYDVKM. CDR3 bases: TGTGCCAGCAGTTCCACAGGGCCCTCCTATAATTCACCCCTCCACTTT. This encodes CASSSTGPSYNSPLHF.

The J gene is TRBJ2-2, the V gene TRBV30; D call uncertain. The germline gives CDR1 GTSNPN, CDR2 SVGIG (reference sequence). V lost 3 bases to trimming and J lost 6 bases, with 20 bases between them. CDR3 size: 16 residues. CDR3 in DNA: TGTGCCTGGAGCCCCCTAATAGGGTTCGATGCCGGGGAGCTGTTTTTT. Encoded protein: CAWSPLIGFDAGELFF.

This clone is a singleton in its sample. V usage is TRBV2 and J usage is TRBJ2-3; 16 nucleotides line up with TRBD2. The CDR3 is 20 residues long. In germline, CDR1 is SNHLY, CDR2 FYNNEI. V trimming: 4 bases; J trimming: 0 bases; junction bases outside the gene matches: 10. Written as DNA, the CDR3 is TGTGCCAGCAGTGCCATGTTAGGGACTAGCGGGGGGGTTAGCACAGATACGCAGTATTTT. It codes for CASSAMLGTSGGVSTDTQYF.

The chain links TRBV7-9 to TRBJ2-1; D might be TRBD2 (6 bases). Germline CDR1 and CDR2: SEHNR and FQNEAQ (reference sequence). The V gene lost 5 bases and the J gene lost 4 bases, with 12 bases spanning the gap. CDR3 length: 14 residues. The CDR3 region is CASSPSAGYNEQFF. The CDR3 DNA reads TGTGCCAGCAGCCCTTCAGCGGGTTACAATGAGCAGTTCTTC.

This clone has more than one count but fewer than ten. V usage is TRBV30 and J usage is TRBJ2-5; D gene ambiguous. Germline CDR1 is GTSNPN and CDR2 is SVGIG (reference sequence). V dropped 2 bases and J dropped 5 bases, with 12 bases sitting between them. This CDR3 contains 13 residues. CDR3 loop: CAWSPGGRETQYF. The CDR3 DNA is TGTGCCTGGAGTCCCGGCGGCAGGGAGACCCAGTACTTC.

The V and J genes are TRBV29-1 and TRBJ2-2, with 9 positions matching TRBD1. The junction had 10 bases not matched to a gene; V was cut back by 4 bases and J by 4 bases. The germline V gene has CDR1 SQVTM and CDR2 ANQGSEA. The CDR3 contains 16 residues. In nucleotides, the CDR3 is TGCAGCGTTGGGATCCGGGACAGGGCTGGCACCGGGGAGCTGTTTTTT. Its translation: CSVGIRDRAGTGELFF.

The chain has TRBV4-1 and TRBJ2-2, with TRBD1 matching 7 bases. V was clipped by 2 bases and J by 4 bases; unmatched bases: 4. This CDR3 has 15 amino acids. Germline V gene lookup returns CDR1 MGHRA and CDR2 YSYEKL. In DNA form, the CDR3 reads TGCGCCAGCAGCCAATCAACAGGGGTCACCGGGGAGCTGTTTTTT. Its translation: CASSQSTGVTGELFF.

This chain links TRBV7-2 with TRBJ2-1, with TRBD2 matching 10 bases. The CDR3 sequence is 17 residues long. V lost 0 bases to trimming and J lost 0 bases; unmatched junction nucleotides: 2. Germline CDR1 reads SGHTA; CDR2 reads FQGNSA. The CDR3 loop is CASSLAASGSSYNEQFF. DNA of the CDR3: TGTGCCAGCAGCTTAGCGGCTAGCGGGAGCTCCTACAATGAGCAGTTCTTC.

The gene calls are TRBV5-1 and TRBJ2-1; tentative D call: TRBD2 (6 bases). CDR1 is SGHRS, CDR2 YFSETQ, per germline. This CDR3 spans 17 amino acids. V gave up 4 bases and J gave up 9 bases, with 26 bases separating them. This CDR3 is CASSERPGSGDLSEQFF. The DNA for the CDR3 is TGCGCCAGCAGCGAGAGGCCCGGGTCGGGAGATCTTAGTGAGCAGTTCTTC.

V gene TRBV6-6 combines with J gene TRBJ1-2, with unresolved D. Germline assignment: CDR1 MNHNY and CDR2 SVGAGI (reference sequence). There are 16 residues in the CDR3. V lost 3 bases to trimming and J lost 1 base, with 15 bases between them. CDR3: CASSYGLEHINYGYTF. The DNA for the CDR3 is TGTGCCAGCAGTTATGGACTGGAACATATTAACTATGGCTACACCTTC.

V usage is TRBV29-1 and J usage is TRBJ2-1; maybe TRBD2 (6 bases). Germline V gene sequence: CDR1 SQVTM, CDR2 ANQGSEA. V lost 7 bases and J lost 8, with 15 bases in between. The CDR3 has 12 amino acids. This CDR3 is CSGGLGGDEQFF. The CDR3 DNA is TGCAGCGGCGGACTGGGGGGTGATGAGCAGTTCTTC.

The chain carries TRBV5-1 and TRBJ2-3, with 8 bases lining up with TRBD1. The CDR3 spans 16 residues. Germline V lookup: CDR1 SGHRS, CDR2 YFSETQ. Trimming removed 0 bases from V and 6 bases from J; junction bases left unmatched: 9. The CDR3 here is CASSLVGQGLRDTQYF. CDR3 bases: TGCGCCAGCAGCTTGGTCGGACAGGGCCTTCGGGATACGCAGTATTTT.

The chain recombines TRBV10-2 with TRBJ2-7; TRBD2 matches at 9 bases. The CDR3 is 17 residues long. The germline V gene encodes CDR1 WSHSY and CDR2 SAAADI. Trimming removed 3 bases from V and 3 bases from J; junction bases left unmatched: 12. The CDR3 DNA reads TGCGCCAGCAGTGATCCCGAGTGGCGGGAGGGCCTCTACGAGCAGTACTTC. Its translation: CASSDPEWREGLYEQYF.